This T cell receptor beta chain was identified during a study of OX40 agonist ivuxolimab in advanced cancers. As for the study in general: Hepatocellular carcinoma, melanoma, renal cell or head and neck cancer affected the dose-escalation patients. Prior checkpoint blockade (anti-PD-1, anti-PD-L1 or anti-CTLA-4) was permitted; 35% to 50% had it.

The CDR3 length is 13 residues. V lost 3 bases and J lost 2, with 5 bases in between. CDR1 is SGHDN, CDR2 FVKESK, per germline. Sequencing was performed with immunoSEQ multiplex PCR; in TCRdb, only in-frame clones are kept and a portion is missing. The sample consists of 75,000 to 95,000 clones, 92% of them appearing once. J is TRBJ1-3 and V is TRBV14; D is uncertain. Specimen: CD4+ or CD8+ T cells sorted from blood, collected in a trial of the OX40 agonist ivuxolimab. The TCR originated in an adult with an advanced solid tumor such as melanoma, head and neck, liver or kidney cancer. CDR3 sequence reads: CASSQGTGNTIYF. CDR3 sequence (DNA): TGTGCCAGCAGCCAGGGTACTGGAAACACCATATATTTT.